The TCR beta chain described here comes from a study of T-cell memory formation after mild COVID-19. TCRdb redid the calling of the 5' RACE reads with MiXCR, one entry per CDR3 protein. The sample has approximately 260,000 distinct CDR3 sequences; roughly 18% are singletons. The source material was PBMCs or a T cell subset sorted from them (not recorded which). This sequence was found in a man between 18 and 29 years old who had mild COVID-19 (a few samples of this study predate the infection). Cell type and time point are not known.

As DNA, the CDR3 is TGCAGTGCTAGAGTCCAGGGACAGGGCAACACCGGGGAGCTGTTTTTT. Amino acids: CSARVQGQGNTGELFF. The V gene is TRBV20-1, the J gene TRBJ2-2; 9 bases line up with TRBD1. V lost 1 base and J lost 2; bases outside the gene matches: 5. Per germline, CDR1 DFQATT and CDR2 SNEGSKA (reference sequence). The CDR3 runs to 16 residues.